This TCR beta chain was found in a study of shared clonotypes between healthy human individuals. Study-level background: CD4 naive cells filled three plates per donor, CD4 memory three, CD8 naive two and CD8 memory one. Regarding the study as a whole: The naive CD4 repertoires of a handful of donors were compared, and around 4.9% of clonotypes were shared. Clonotypes which were not shared had lower generation probabilities than clonotypes that all four donors shared.

The CDR3 is 13 residues long. V lost 3 bases and J lost 5, with 11 bases in between. CDR1 is SGHTA and CDR2 is FQGNSA in the germline V gene. Deep-level settings were used for running the assay. Repertoires were generated with immunoSEQ multiplex PCR, while TCRdb's copy carries only in-frame clones and drops some. The repertoire holds over a million clones, with around 97% as singletons. In its sample, this clone was seen once. No antigen is known for it. The specimen was naive CD4+ T cells sorted from blood. Indicated subset: CD45RA+ positively selected. The sequence was collected from a man between 25 and 39 years old in good health. The V gene is TRBV7-2, the J gene TRBJ2-7; possibly TRBD2 for D (6 bases). The CDR3 is CASSFKLADEQYF. CDR3 DNA: TGTGCCAGCAGCTTTAAACTAGCTGACGAGCAGTACTTC.